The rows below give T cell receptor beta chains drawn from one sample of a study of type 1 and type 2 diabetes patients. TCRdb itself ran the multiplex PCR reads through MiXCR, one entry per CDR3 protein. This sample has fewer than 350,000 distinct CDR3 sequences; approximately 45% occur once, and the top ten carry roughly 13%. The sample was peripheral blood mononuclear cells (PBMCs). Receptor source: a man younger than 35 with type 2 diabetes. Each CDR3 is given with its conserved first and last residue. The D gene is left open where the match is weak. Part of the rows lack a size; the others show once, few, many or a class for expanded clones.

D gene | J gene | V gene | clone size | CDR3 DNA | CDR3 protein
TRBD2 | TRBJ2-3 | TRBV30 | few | TGTGCCTGGAGGGGAGGGATTAGCACAGATACGCAGTATTTT | CAWRGGISTDTQYF
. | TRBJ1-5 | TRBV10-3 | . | TGTGCCATCAGTGAGTCAACAGACAATCAGCCCCAGCATTTT | CAISESTDNQPQHF
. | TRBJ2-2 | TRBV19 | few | TGTGCCAGTAGTTCCAGGGGAGGGCTGACCGGGGAGCTGTTTTTT | CASSSRGGLTGELFF
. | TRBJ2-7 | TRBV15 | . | TGTGCCACCAGCAGAGATGTCGACAGCACCTACGAGCAGTACTTC | CATSRDVDSTYEQYF
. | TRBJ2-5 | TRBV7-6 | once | TGTGCCAGCAGCTTAGGTTTAGGGGGAACCCAAGAGACCCAGTACTTC | CASSLGLGGTQETQYF
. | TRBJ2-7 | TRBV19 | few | TGTGCCAGTAGTACCCTGGGACCGCAGGACTACGAGCAGTACTTC | CASSTLGPQDYEQYF
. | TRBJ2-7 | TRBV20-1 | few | TGCAGTGCTCGGACCACCTACGAGCAGTACTTC | CSARTTYEQYF
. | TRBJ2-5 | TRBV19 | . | TGTGCCAGCAGCTCAATCTCACACACCGGCCCCCAGTACTTC | CASSSISHTGPQYF
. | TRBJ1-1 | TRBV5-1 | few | TGCGCCAGCAGCTTTTATCCGACTGATTACACTGAAGCTTTCTTT | CASSFYPTDYTEAFF
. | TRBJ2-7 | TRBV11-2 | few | TGTGCCAGCAGCTCCCACAGAGACGAGCAGTACTTC | CASSSHRDEQYF
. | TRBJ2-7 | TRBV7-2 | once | TGCGCCAGCAGCTTGGAGGGCTACTCTTACTACGAGCAGTACTTC | CASSLEGYSYYEQYF
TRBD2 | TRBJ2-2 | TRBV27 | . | TGTGCCAGCAGTTTACGTCCTAGCGGGAGAGGGGAGCTGTTTTTT | CASSLRPSGRGELFF
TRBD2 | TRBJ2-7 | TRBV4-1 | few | TGCGCCAGCAGCCAGGAACTAGCGGGAGGCTACGAGCAGTACTTC | CASSQELAGGYEQYF
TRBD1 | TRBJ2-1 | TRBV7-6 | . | TGTGCCAGCAGCGCGACAGGGGCGAAAGGTGTGGGTGAGCAGTTCTTC | CASSATGAKGVGEQFF
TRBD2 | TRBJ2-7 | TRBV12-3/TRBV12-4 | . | TGTGCCAGCAGCCGTACTAGCGGCTACGAGCAGTACTTC | CASSRTSGYEQYF
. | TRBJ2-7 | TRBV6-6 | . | TGTGCCACCCACCCCCCGGGAGCCCTCGACGAGCAGTACTTC | CATHPPGALDEQYF